This T cell receptor beta chain was identified in a study of blood T cell repertoires in COVID-19. Study in general: Acute-phase and convalescent COVID-19 samples originated in the United States, Italy and Spain.

CDR1 is SGHDT and CDR2 is YYEEEE in the germline V gene. This CDR3 comprises 13 residues. Unmatched junction bases numbered 6, after V lost 7 bases and J lost 7 bases. Data came from immunoSEQ multiplex PCR; TCRdb stores just in-frame clones and leaves some out. Here the sample spans 150,000 to 200,000 clones, 80% to 90% being singletons. The rearrangement links TRBV5-6 to TRBJ2-2; 8 nucleotides align to TRBD1. This clonotype was sampled from a woman aged 70-85 years with COVID-19, enrolled during active disease. Source material: peripheral blood. The CDR3, as DNA: TGTGCCAGCGGCAGGACAGGGTTCGGGGAGCTGTTTTTT. Translated, it gives CASGRTGFGELFF.